One TCR beta chain is described in this entry. What it recognizes is unknown. Source study methods: The study's classifier, a distant-metastasis tool for papillary thyroid cancer, was built using CDR3 differences across clinicopathological groups. TCRdb re-clonotyped the PCR reads through MiXCR. These V and J calls rely on TCRdb rather than the paper's analysis. The sample lists about 20,000 clones; roughly 36% were seen once. The CDR3 is 16 residues long. The junction had 10 bases not matched to a gene; V was cut back by 6 bases and J by 4 bases. Germline CDR1 and CDR2: MDHEN and SYDVKM. Thyroid surgery took place with no prior treatment in any patient. These data originate in a study of metastatic and nonmetastatic thyroid tumors. Study-level background: Thyroid patients, malignant and benign, had repertoires compared across blood and tumor or nodule tissue.

Study-level results: Benign nodules were reported to have significantly lower TCR beta diversity than malignant thyroid tumors, in blood and tumor.

Material for sequencing was tumor tissue. This TCR came from a female donor with papillary thyroid cancer or a benign thyroid nodule (not recorded which). Some clones in this sample may be carry-over from other donors' samples. This chain joins TRBV28 and TRBJ1-5, with TRBD1 identical over 9 bases. CDR3 protein: CASSDTGGLWNQPQHF. Written as DNA, the CDR3 is TGTGCCAGCAGCGACACAGGGGGCTTATGGAATCAGCCCCAGCATTTT.